Below, 9 T cell receptor beta chains from the same sample are listed, as sequenced in a study of blood T cell repertoires in COVID-19. Repertoires were generated with immunoSEQ multiplex PCR, while TCRdb's copy carries only in-frame clones and drops some. Found here are roughly 100,000 clones, around 79% of them singletons; the top ten hold 9.8%. The sequencing input was peripheral blood. The receptor source for this set is a woman of 80 years or more with acute or convalescent COVID-19.

V usage is TRBV5-1 and J usage is TRBJ2-2; a weak D match, TRBD1 (6 bases). Germline assignment: CDR1 SGHRS and CDR2 YFSETQ. The ends were cut back, 0 bases at V and 0 bases at J, with 6 bases in the middle. The CDR3 runs to 15 residues. The CDR3 here is CASSLGTANTGELFF. The CDR3 DNA is TGCGCCAGCAGCTTGGGGACAGCGAACACCGGGGAGCTGTTTTTT.

This sequence joins TRBV7-3 and TRBJ2-1; no clear D gene. The CDR3 is 13 amino acids. V was cut by 3 bases and J by 4 bases, with 7 bases left in between. Germline CDR1 reads SGHTA; CDR2 reads FQGTGA. In DNA, the CDR3 is TGTGCCAGCAGCTTTAATACATACAATGAGCAGTTCTTC. This codes for CASSFNTYNEQFF.

The rearrangement joins TRBV7-2 to TRBJ1-2; tentative D call: TRBD1 (6 bases). The CDR3 loop spans 16 amino acids. CDR1 is SGHTA and CDR2 is FQGNSA in the germline V gene. V lost 5 bases, J lost 0 bases, and 16 bases lay in between. The CDR3 loop is CASSTSGGAANYGYTF. The CDR3 nucleotides are TGTGCCAGCAGCACCTCGGGGGGGGCTGCTAACTATGGCTACACCTTC. The full variable domain, rest sourced from reference TRBV7-2 and TRBJ1-2, is GAGVSQSPSNKVTEKGKDVELRCDPISGHTALYWYRQSLGQGLEFLIYFQGNSAPDKSGLPSDRFSAERTGGSVSTLTIQRTQQEDSAVYLCASSTSGGAANYGYTFGSGTRLTVV.

The chain has TRBV3-1 (or the pseudogene TRBV3-2) and TRBJ2-3; 8 positions match TRBD2. This CDR3 region has 15 residues. The V gene's germline CDR1 is LGHDT and CDR2 YNNKEL (reference sequence). Trimming cost V 5 bases and J 4 bases; bases outside gene matches: 8. CDR3 DNA: TGTGCCAGCAGCTCACGGGGGGGCCCCGCAGATACGCAGTATTTT. Its translation: CASSSRGGPADTQYF.

This clone was seen more than once but under ten times. This chain connects TRBV7-2 to TRBJ1-1; no clear D. Germline V gene data show CDR1 as SGHTA and CDR2 as FQGNSA. V dropped 2 bases and J dropped 2 bases, with 6 bases sitting between them. CDR3 length equals 13 residues. This CDR3 reads CASSLNTNTEAFF. The CDR3 DNA is TGTGCCAGCAGCTTAAACACAAACACTGAAGCTTTCTTT.

Details on this clone: The same CDR3 can be traced to other DNA sequences in this sample. The rearrangement links TRBV6-1 to TRBJ1-4; D is unresolved. Germline assignment: CDR1 MNHNS and CDR2 SASEGT. This CDR3 is 15 amino acids long. V was cut by 0 bases and J by 8 bases, with 13 bases left in between. CDR3 region: CASSEARGGVEKLFF. The CDR3, as DNA: TGTGCCAGCAGTGAAGCGAGAGGCGGAGTAGAAAAACTGTTTTTT.

The chain has TRBV5-4 and TRBJ2-5, with D perhaps matching TRBD2 (5 bases). Trimming took 3 bases from V and 5 from J, leaving 11 bases between them. In germline, CDR1 is SGHNT, CDR2 YYREEE (reference sequence). This CDR3 has 13 amino acids. The CDR3 loop is CASSWEFGETQYF. The CDR3 coding sequence is TGTGCCAGCAGCTGGGAGTTTGGGGAGACCCAGTACTTC.

V usage is TRBV21-1 and J usage is TRBJ2-5; the tabulated D call, TRBD2, remains unverified against the DNA. TRBV21-1 is assigned pseudogene status. CDR3 size: 17 residues. CDR3 sequence: CASSKAKRERVPETQYF. The CDR3 DNA reads as TGTGCCAGCAGCAAAGCCAAGCGGGAGAGGGTTCCAGAGACCCAGTACTTC.

The chain couples TRBV6-2 or TRBV6-3 to TRBJ2-7; D may be TRBD1 (6 bases). Trimming shortened V by 4 bases and J by 3 bases, and 7 bases separated the two germline ends. The germline V gene encodes CDR1 MNHEY and CDR2 SVGEGT. The CDR3 is 12 residues long. For the CDR3, the DNA is TGTGCCAGCAGTTCAGGGGACTACGAGCAGTACTTC. This encodes CASSSGDYEQYF.